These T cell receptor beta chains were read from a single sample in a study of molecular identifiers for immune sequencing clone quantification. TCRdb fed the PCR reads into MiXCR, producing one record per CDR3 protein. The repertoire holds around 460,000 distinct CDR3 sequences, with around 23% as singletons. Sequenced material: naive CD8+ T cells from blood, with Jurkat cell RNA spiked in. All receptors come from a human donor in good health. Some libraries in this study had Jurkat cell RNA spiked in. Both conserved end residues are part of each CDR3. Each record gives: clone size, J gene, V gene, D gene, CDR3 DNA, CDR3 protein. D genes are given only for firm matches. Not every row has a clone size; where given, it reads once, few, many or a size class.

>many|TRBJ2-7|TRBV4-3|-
TGCGCCAGCAGCCAAGGCACAGCCTTCTACGAGCAGTACTTC
CASSQGTAFYEQYF
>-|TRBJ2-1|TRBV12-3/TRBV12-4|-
TGTGCCAGCGGACTTGGGAATGAGCAGTTCTTC
CASGLGNEQFF
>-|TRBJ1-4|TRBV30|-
TGTGCCTGGACTATTGGGGATGAAAAACTGTTTTTT
CAWTIGDEKLFF
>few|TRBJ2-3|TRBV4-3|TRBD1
TGCGCCAGCAGCCAAGTCAGCCGGGGGACAGGTACGCAGTATTTT
CASSQVSRGTGTQYF
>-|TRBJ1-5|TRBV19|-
TGTGCCAGTAATTGGTGGAATCAGCCCCAGCATTTT
CASNWWNQPQHF
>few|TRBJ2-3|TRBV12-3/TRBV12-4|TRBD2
TGTGCCAGCAGTTTTGAGACTAGCGGGAGGTCTGCCACAGATACGCAGTATTTT
CASSFETSGRSATDTQYF
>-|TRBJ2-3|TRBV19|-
TGTGCCAGTAGTATGACTGGGCTGGCCGATACGCAGTATTTT
CASSMTGLADTQYF
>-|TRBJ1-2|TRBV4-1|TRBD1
TGCGCCAGCAGCCAGGCAGTACAGGGGTTTAACTATGGCTACACCTTC
CASSQAVQGFNYGYTF
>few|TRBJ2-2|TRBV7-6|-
TGTGCCAGCAGCTTAGAACGAGGCCTGAACACCGGGGAGCTGTTTTTT
CASSLERGLNTGELFF
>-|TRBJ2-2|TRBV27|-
TGTGCCAGCAGTTTATTCCGCGGTAACACCGGGGAGCTGTTTTTT
CASSLFRGNTGELFF
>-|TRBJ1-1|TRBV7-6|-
TGTGCCAGCAGCTTATTAGTTTTCGGGGGAGATGAAGCTTTCTTT
CASSLLVFGGDEAFF
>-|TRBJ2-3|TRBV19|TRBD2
TGTGCCAGTAGCCTTAGCGGGGGGGCCTTGGATACGCAGTATTTT
CASSLSGGALDTQYF
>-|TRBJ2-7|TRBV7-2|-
TGTGCCAGCAGCTTATTTGGCGCCAGCTCCTACGAGCAGTACTTC
CASSLFGASSYEQYF
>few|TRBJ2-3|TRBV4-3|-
TGCGCCAGCAGCCAAGCGTTAGGACAGCCAACAGATACGCAGTATTTT
CASSQALGQPTDTQYF
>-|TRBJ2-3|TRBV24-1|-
TGTGCCACCAGTGTTGGCATCACAGATACGCAGTATTTT
CATSVGITDTQYF
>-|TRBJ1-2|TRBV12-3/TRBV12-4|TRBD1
TGTGCCAGCACCATAGCAGGGGGCGGTGGCTATGGCTACACCTTC
CASTIAGGGGYGYTF
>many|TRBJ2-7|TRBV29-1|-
TGCAGCGCCCGAGGCGGCGGATACGAGCAGTACTTC
CSARGGGYEQYF
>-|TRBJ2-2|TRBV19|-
TGTGCCAGTAGTATTTCGGAGAGCCACGGGGAGCTGTTTTTT
CASSISESHGELFF
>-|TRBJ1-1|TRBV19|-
TGTGCCAGTAGTATTCAGGGTTGTCCCACTGAAGCTTTCTTT
CASSIQGCPTEAFF